This record looks at one TCR beta chain sequence and its context. Its antigen remains unidentified. A single record per CDR3 protein comes from TCRdb applying MiXCR to the 5' RACE reads. Among roughly 300,000 distinct CDR3 sequences listed, roughly 8.2% were seen once. The germline CDR1 and CDR2 sequences are DFQATT and SNEGSKA (reference sequence). There are 14 residues in the CDR3. V was clipped by 0 bases and J by 4 bases; unmatched bases: 5. This entry comes from a study of T-cell memory formation after mild COVID-19. Study conclusions and caveats: Cross-reactive memory appears to have joined, as suggested by some responding clones showing up in pre-infection memory.

Sequenced material: PBMCs or a T cell subset sorted from them (not recorded which). The sequence derives from a man between 18 and 35 years old who had mild COVID-19 (a few samples of this study predate the infection). Cell type and time point are not known. The rearrangement links TRBV20-1 to TRBJ1-1, with TRBD1 identical over 7 bases. DNA of the CDR3: TGCAGTGCTAGAGATTACAGGGGAGGCACTGAAGCTTTCTTT. Encoded protein: CSARDYRGGTEAFF.